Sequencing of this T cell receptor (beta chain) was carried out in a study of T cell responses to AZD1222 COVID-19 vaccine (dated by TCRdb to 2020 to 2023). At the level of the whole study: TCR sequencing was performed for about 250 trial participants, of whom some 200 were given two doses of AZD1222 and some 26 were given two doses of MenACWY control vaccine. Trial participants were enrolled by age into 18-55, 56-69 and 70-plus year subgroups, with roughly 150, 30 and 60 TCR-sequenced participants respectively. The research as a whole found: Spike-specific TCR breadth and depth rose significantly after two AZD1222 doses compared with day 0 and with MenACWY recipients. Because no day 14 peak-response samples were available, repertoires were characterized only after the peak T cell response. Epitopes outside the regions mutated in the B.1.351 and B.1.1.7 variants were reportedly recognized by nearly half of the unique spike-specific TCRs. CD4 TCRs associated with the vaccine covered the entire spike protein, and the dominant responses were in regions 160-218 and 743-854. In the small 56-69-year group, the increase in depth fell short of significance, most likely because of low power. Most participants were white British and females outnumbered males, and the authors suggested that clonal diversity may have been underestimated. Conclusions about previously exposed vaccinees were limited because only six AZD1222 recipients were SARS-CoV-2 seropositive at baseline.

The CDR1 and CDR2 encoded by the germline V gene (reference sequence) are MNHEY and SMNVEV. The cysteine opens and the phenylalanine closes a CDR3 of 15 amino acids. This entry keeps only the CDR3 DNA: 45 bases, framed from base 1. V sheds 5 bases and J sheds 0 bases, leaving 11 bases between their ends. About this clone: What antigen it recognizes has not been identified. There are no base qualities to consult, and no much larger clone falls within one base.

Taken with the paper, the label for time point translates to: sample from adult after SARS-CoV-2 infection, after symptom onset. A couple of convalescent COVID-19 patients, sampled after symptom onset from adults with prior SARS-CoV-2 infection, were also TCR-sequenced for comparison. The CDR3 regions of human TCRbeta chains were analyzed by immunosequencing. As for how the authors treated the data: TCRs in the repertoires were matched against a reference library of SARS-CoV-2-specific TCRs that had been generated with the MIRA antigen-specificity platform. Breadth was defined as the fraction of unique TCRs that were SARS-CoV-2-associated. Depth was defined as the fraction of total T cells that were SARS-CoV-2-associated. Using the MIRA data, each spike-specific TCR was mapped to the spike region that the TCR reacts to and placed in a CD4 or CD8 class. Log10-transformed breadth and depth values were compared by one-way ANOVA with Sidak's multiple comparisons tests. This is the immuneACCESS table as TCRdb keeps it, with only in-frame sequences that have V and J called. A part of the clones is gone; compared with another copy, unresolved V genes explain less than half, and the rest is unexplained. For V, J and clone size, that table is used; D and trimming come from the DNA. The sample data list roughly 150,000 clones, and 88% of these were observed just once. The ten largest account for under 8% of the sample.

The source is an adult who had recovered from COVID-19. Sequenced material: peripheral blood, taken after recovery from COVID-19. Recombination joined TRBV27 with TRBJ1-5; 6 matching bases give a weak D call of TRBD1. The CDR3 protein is CASSLRGLSNQPQHF. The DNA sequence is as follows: TGTGCCAGCAGTCTCAGGGGACTTAGCAATCAGCCCCAGCATTTT.